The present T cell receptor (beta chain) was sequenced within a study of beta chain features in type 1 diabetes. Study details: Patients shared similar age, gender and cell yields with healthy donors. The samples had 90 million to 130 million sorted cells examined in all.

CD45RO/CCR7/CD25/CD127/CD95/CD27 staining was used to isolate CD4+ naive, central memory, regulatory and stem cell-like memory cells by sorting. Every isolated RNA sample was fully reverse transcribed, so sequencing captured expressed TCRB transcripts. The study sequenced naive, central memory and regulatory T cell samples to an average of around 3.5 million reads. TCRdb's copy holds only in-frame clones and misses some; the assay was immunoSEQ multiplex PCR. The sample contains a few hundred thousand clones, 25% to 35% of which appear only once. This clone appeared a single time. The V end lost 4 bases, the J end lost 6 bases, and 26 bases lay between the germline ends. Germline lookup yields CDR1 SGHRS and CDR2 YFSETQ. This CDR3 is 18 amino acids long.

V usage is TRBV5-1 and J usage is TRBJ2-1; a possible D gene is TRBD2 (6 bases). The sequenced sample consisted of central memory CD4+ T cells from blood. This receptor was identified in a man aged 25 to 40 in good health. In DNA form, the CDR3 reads TGCGCCAGCAGCCGAGAGGGTTCAGCGGGTTCCGTCGCCAATGAGCAGTTCTTC. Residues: CASSREGSAGSVANEQFF.